Listed below are T cell receptor beta chains from one sample, sequenced in a study of human T cells and chemical hapten exposure. TCRdb re-called the RACE reads with MiXCR, one entry per CDR3 protein. Of about 81,000 distinct CDR3 sequences in the sample, about 10% are singletons; the top ten hold roughly 2.4%. Sequencing was performed on whole blood, taken in connection with sensitization to the hapten diphenylcyclopropenone (DPC). The receptors stem from a woman between 25 and 40 years old with alopecia areata. Some clones in this sample may be carry-over from other donors' samples. Both conserved end residues are part of each CDR3. The D gene is left open where the match is weak. The size field is filled for only some rows; it gives once, few, many or a size class.

J gene: TRBJ2-3
V gene: TRBV11-2
clone size: few
D gene: -
CDR3 length: 13
CDR3 protein: CASSLVPPDTQYF
CDR3 DNA: TGTGCCAGCAGCTTAGTCCCCCCAGATACGCAGTATTTT

J gene: TRBJ2-3
V gene: TRBV11-2
clone size: many
D gene: -
CDR3 length: 16
CDR3 protein: CASSLRRLLGTDTQYF
CDR3 DNA: TGTGCCAGCAGCTTACGCAGACTCCTCGGCACAGATACGCAGTATTTT

J gene: TRBJ2-2
V gene: TRBV28
clone size: many
D gene: -
CDR3 length: 14
CDR3 protein: CASSFQGPRGELFF
CDR3 DNA: TGTGCCAGCAGTTTTCAGGGTCCGAGAGGGGAGCTGTTTTTT

J gene: TRBJ1-1
V gene: TRBV7-6
clone size: many
D gene: -
CDR3 length: 14
CDR3 protein: CASSATPLGTEAFF
CDR3 DNA: TGTGCCAGCAGCGCCACCCCCCTGGGCACTGAAGCTTTCTTT

J gene: TRBJ2-6
V gene: TRBV2
clone size: many
D gene: TRBD1
CDR3 length: 15
CDR3 protein: CASSGDRAGANVLTF
CDR3 DNA: TGTGCCAGCAGCGGGGACAGGGCTGGGGCCAACGTCCTGACTTTC

J gene: TRBJ2-5
V gene: TRBV27
clone size: many
D gene: -
CDR3 length: 13
CDR3 protein: CASSREYQETQYF
CDR3 DNA: TGTGCCAGCAGCCGTGAGTACCAAGAGACCCAGTACTTC

J gene: TRBJ1-1
V gene: TRBV6-2/TRBV6-3
clone size: many
D gene: -
CDR3 length: 15
CDR3 protein: CASLGTSGPNTEAFF
CDR3 DNA: TGTGCCAGCTTGGGGACGTCGGGACCGAACACTGAAGCTTTCTTT

J gene: TRBJ1-3
V gene: TRBV20-1
clone size: many
D gene: TRBD1
CDR3 length: 14
CDR3 protein: CSAADRGRGNTIYF
CDR3 DNA: TGCAGTGCCGCGGACAGGGGAAGAGGAAACACCATATATTTT

J gene: TRBJ2-1
V gene: TRBV29-1
clone size: many
D gene: TRBD1
CDR3 length: 12
CDR3 protein: CSVVGTGFEQFF
CDR3 DNA: TGCAGCGTTGTTGGGACAGGGTTTGAGCAGTTCTTC

J gene: TRBJ2-5
V gene: TRBV5-4
clone size: -
D gene: -
CDR3 length: 15
CDR3 protein: CASSRLLDRQETQYF
CDR3 DNA: TGTGCCAGCAGCAGATTACTCGACAGGCAAGAGACCCAGTACTTC

J gene: TRBJ2-3
V gene: TRBV5-1
clone size: many
D gene: -
CDR3 length: 16
CDR3 protein: CASSLDGGGRTDTQYF
CDR3 DNA: TGCGCCAGCAGCTTGGATGGCGGCGGGCGCACAGATACGCAGTATTTT

J gene: TRBJ1-4
V gene: TRBV3-1
clone size: few
D gene: -
CDR3 length: 12
CDR3 protein: CASSQRGEKLFF
CDR3 DNA: TGTGCCAGCAGCCAACGCGGTGAAAAACTGTTTTTT

J gene: TRBJ1-5
V gene: TRBV6-2/TRBV6-3
clone size: many
D gene: TRBD1
CDR3 length: 19
CDR3 protein: CASSYVAGTDTHSNQPQHF
CDR3 DNA: TGTGCCAGCAGTTATGTCGCCGGGACAGATACTCATAGCAATCAGCCCCAGCATTTT

J gene: TRBJ1-1
V gene: TRBV29-1
clone size: many
D gene: TRBD1
CDR3 length: 13
CDR3 protein: CSVDGQGLTEAFF
CDR3 DNA: TGCAGCGTTGATGGACAGGGTTTAACTGAAGCTTTCTTT

J gene: TRBJ2-7
V gene: TRBV20-1
clone size: many
D gene: TRBD2
CDR3 length: 15
CDR3 protein: CSATPLAGDTYEQYF
CDR3 DNA: TGCAGTGCTACGCCGCTAGCGGGGGATACCTACGAGCAGTACTTC

J gene: TRBJ2-2
V gene: TRBV20-1
clone size: few
D gene: -
CDR3 length: 13
CDR3 protein: CSFSETNTGELFF
CDR3 DNA: TGCAGTTTTAGCGAGACGAACACCGGGGAGCTGTTTTTT

J gene: TRBJ1-5
V gene: TRBV3-1
clone size: -
D gene: -
CDR3 length: 16
CDR3 protein: CASSQSSRGPNQPQHF
CDR3 DNA: TGTGCCAGCAGCCAATCCTCCAGGGGCCCAAATCAGCCCCAGCATTTT

J gene: TRBJ2-1
V gene: TRBV7-2
clone size: many
D gene: -
CDR3 length: 13
CDR3 protein: CASNFRDHNEQFF
CDR3 DNA: TGTGCCAGCAACTTTCGGGATCACAATGAGCAGTTCTTC

J gene: TRBJ1-6
V gene: TRBV5-1
clone size: many
D gene: -
CDR3 length: 17
CDR3 protein: CASSPGIQVTSDSPLHF
CDR3 DNA: TGCGCCAGCAGCCCCGGAATACAGGTTACCTCCGATTCACCCCTCCACTTT

J gene: TRBJ2-7
V gene: TRBV18
clone size: many
D gene: -
CDR3 length: 13
CDR3 protein: CASSPPSVPEQYF
CDR3 DNA: -

J gene: TRBJ1-1
V gene: TRBV6-6
clone size: many
D gene: -
CDR3 length: 13
CDR3 protein: CASSASGSTEAFF
CDR3 DNA: TGTGCCAGCAGTGCATCAGGGAGCACTGAAGCTTTCTTT

J gene: TRBJ2-5
V gene: TRBV18
clone size: many
D gene: -
CDR3 length: 14
CDR3 protein: CASSQGLAQETQYF
CDR3 DNA: TGTGCCAGCTCACAGGGACTTGCTCAAGAGACCCAGTACTTC

J gene: TRBJ1-1
V gene: TRBV11-3
clone size: -
D gene: TRBD1
CDR3 length: 11
CDR3 protein: CASSLTGGAFF
CDR3 DNA: TGTGCCAGCAGTCTTACAGGGGGAGCTTTCTTT

J gene: TRBJ1-2
V gene: TRBV28
clone size: many
D gene: TRBD1
CDR3 length: 15
CDR3 protein: CASSLNPQGGYGYTF
CDR3 DNA: TGTGCCAGCAGTTTAAACCCACAGGGGGGCTATGGCTACACCTTC

J gene: TRBJ2-2
V gene: TRBV5-4
clone size: -
D gene: -
CDR3 length: 13
CDR3 protein: CASSFRRSGELFF
CDR3 DNA: TGTGCCAGCAGCTTTAGGCGTTCCGGGGAGCTGTTTTTT